These 4 T cell receptor beta chains share one sample of origin, sequenced in a study of Graves' ophthalmopathy and Graves' hyperthyroidism. TCR beta CDR3 amplification used RNA transcripts. In the first round, RT-PCR was carried out with HTBI primers, and a multiplex PCR formed the second round. TCRdb passed the multiplex PCR reads through MiXCR, listing each CDR3 protein once. This sample has roughly 500,000 distinct CDR3 sequences, with 13% to 15% found just once. The sample comprised blood. Receptors were obtained from a woman in her 30s with Graves' ophthalmopathy.

This clonotype was counted at least ten times. V and J are TRBV29-1 and TRBJ1-2; TRBD1 aligns across 9 bases. After removal of 2 bases from V and 14 bases from J, the junction contained 3 bases not matched to a gene. CDR1 and CDR2 (germline): SQVTM, ANQGSEA. The CDR3 runs to 10 residues. CDR3 loop: CSVERQGGTF. CDR3 sequence (DNA): TGCAGCGTTGAAAGACAGGGGGGGACCTTC. Full variable domain (missing parts from reference TRBV29-1 and TRBJ1-2): SAVISQKPSRDICQRGTSLTIQCQVDSQVTMMFWYRQQPGQSLTLIATANQGSEATYESGFVIDKFPISRPNLTFSTLTVSNMSPEDSSIYLCSVERQGGTFGSGTRLTVV.

This clonotype was seen many times. V is TRBV27 and J is TRBJ1-1; D possibly corresponds to TRBD1 (5 bases). The germline gives CDR1 MNHEY, CDR2 SMNVEV (reference sequence). The CDR3 contains 14 residues. With 6 bases removed from V and 8 bases from J, the gap between germline ends came to 19 bases. CDR3 nucleotides: TGTGCCAGCAGCAGACTGGGACCGAGGGAGGAAGCTTTCTTT. Encoded protein: CASSRLGPREEAFF.

This clonotype was seen repeatedly, ten times or more. The genes are TRBV12-3 or TRBV12-4 and TRBJ1-2; TRBD1 is a possible D gene (5 bases). This CDR3 has 14 amino acids. V lost 7 bases and J lost 4, with 16 bases in between. CDR3 in DNA: TGTGCCAGCAAGGGGACCCAGTGGGCCTATGGCTACACCTTC. The encoded protein is CASKGTQWAYGYTF.

V and J are TRBV7-8 and TRBJ1-2; perhaps TRBD1 as D (5 bases). The V end was cut by 5 bases, the J end by 4 bases, with 14 bases between. The CDR3 is made up of 14 amino acids. Germline V gene lookup returns CDR1 SGHVS and CDR2 FQNEAQ. In DNA form, the CDR3 reads TGTGCCAGCAGCCCCGTTAGGGGCGGCTATGGCTACACCTTC. Translation gives CASSPVRGGYGYTF. The variable domain in full, completed from reference TRBV7-8 and TRBJ1-2, reads GAGVSQSPRYKVAKRGQDVALRCDPISGHVSLFWYQQALGQGPEFLTYFQNEAQLDKSGLPSDRFFAERPEGSVSTLKIQRTQQEDSAVYLCASSPVRGGYGYTFGSGTRLTVV.